Listed below are T cell receptor beta chains from one sample, sequenced in a study of T-cell reconstitution after alpha-beta-depleted transplantation in children. TCRdb recomputed calls from the PCR reads with MiXCR, one row per CDR3 protein. The sample holds some 340,000 distinct CDR3 sequences, around 10% seen once. The sample was PBMCs from the stem cell graft donor, taken from the stem cell graft. Receptor source: a human donor who donated a stem cell graft to a child with acute lymphoblastic leukemia. CDR3s include the opening cysteine and the closing phenylalanine or tryptophan. D genes are given only for firm matches. The size of a clone is reported for some rows only, either as once, few or many, or as a class for expanded clones.

few,TRBV6-1,TRBJ2-4,TRBD2,TGTGCCAGCAGTGGGGGACTAGCGTTGCTAGCCAAAAACATTCAGTACTTC,CASSGGLALLAKNIQYF
few,TRBV4-3,TRBJ2-1,TRBD2,TGCGCCAGCAGCCTCCTGACTAGCGGGTTATACAATGAGCAGTTCTTC,CASSLLTSGLYNEQFF
few,TRBV4-1,TRBJ2-7,.,TGCGCCAGCAGCCAACTCACCTCCTACGAGCAGTACTTC,CASSQLTSYEQYF
many,TRBV7-9,TRBJ2-3,.,TGTGCCAGCAGCTCCGACGGAGATACGCAGTATTTT,CASSSDGDTQYF
few,TRBV12-3/TRBV12-4,TRBJ2-1,TRBD2,TGTGCCAGCAGAGCACCGGGACTAGCGGGAAATGAGCAGTTCTTC,CASRAPGLAGNEQFF
many,TRBV12-3/TRBV12-4,TRBJ2-3,TRBD1,TGTGCCAGCAGTCCAACGCCGGGGACAGGGTCGGGGGATACGCAGTATTTT,CASSPTPGTGSGDTQYF
many,TRBV5-1,TRBJ2-7,TRBD2,TGCGCCAGCAGTGCTAGCGGGGTCTACGAGCAGTACTTC,CASSASGVYEQYF
many,TRBV15,TRBJ2-5,TRBD1,TGTGCCACCAGCGGTGCCGGGACAGATCAAGAGACCCAGTACTTC,CATSGAGTDQETQYF
.,TRBV30,TRBJ1-2,TRBD1,TGTGCCTGGAGTGTACGGGGACAGGGAACTAACTATGGCTACACCTTC,CAWSVRGQGTNYGYTF
few,TRBV7-9,TRBJ1-2,TRBD1,TGTGCCAGCAGCTTATACCTGGGACAGGGGGGAATCACCTTC,CASSLYLGQGGITF
.,TRBV11-2,TRBJ2-3,TRBD2,TGTGCCAGCAGCTTAAACGGGAGGGTGGGGGTAACGTATAGCTATACGCAGTATTTT,CASSLNGRVGVTYSYTQYF
few,TRBV12-3/TRBV12-4,TRBJ1-4,.,TGTGCCAGCGGAGAGGCAACTAATGAAAAACTGTTTTTT,CASGEATNEKLFF
many,TRBV4-2,TRBJ2-1,.,TGTGCCAGCAGCCAAGTGTATAGAGGGGGGTACAATGAGCAGTTCTTC,CASSQVYRGGYNEQFF
.,TRBV25-1,TRBJ2-7,TRBD1,TGTGCCAGTGGACAGGCCTCCTACGAGCAGTACTTC,CASGQASYEQYF
.,TRBV15,TRBJ2-3,TRBD2,TGTGCCACCAGCCTAGGGACTAGCAGAACAGATACGCAGTATTTT,CATSLGTSRTDTQYF
few,TRBV5-1,TRBJ2-1,.,TGCGCCAGCAGCTCACAACTTGGGGCAGGGGTAAGCAATGAGCAGTTCTTC,CASSSQLGAGVSNEQFF
.,TRBV20-1,TRBJ2-1,.,TGCAGTGCTAGAGCTACTCAATCGGGCGGGTCTCACAATGAGCAGTTCTTC,CSARATQSGGSHNEQFF
few,TRBV14,TRBJ1-2,.,TGTGCCAGCAGCCTCGGGACCCCAGATGGCTACACCTTC,CASSLGTPDGYTF
many,TRBV7-2,TRBJ2-5,.,TGTGCCAGCAGCTTGTCCAGTACAGAGACCCAGTACTTC,CASSLSSTETQYF
.,TRBV20-1,TRBJ2-4,.,TGCAGTGCTTACCCAGTTCGGGAGCGGATCCAAGCCAAAAACATTCAGTACTTC,CSAYPVRERIQAKNIQYF
many,TRBV15,TRBJ2-3,.,TGTGCCACCAGCAGAGATGGGCGTCCTAGCACAGATACGCAGTATTTT,CATSRDGRPSTDTQYF
few,TRBV7-2,TRBJ2-1,TRBD2,TGTGCCAGCAGCCCGGGGGAGCGGGAGGGGGGAGAGAATGAGCAGTTCTTC,CASSPGEREGGENEQFF
few,TRBV20-1,TRBJ2-1,.,TGCAGTGCTAGAGATTCCCCCGGAGGTAGTATCAGAATCTTC,CSARDSPGGSIRIF
few,TRBV5-1,TRBJ2-2,TRBD1,TGCGCCAGCCCCATTGCGGGGACAGGGCTGGCCGGGGAGCTGTTTTTT,CASPIAGTGLAGELFF
.,TRBV5-1,TRBJ1-1,.,TGCGCCAGCAGCTTCGAAACGAACACTGAAGCTTTCTTT,CASSFETNTEAFF
many,TRBV6-1,TRBJ2-2,.,TGTGCCAGCAGTCTTTTCCCGTATACGAACACCGGGGAGCTGTTTTTT,CASSLFPYTNTGELFF
few,TRBV4-2,TRBJ2-3,.,TGTGCCAGCAGCCAACCCATAGCGGAGATCACAGATACGCAGTATTTT,CASSQPIAEITDTQYF
.,TRBV7-8,TRBJ2-7,TRBD2,TGTGCCAGCAGCAAATCTAGCGGGAGGGGCGAGCAGTACTTC,CASSKSSGRGEQYF
few,TRBV20-1,TRBJ1-4,.,TGCAGTGCTACCCGGGGCGCCAGGGGCAATGAAAAACTGTTTTTT,CSATRGARGNEKLFF
few,TRBV11-1,TRBJ2-1,.,TGTGCCAGCAGCTCAATAGAAGAGCGTTATGATAGCAACTCCTACAATGAGCAGTTCTTC,CASSSIEERYDSNSYNEQFF
few,TRBV5-1,TRBJ2-7,.,TGCGCCAGCCAGATATGGGGCCCCTCCTACGAGCAGTACTTC,CASQIWGPSYEQYF
.,TRBV2,TRBJ2-1,TRBD2,TGTGCCAGCATCCCCCTTACTAGCGGGTACGAGCAGTTCTTC,CASIPLTSGYEQFF